This T cell receptor (beta chain) was sequenced during a study of T cells in Graves' hyperthyroidism and ophthalmopathy. Study-level points and caveats: Most expanded thyroid clonotypes above 0.001 recurred in blood.

Trimming stripped 2 bases from V and 6 bases from J, with 13 bases between. Germline CDR1 MNHNY, CDR2 SVGAGI (reference sequence). CDR3 length equals 14 residues. Thyroid ultrasound, orbital computed tomography, clinical symptoms, and serum thyroxine and TRAb underpinned diagnoses. Concerning this clonotype: Antigen specificity is unknown.

The TCR beta CDR3 regions underwent amplification using RNA transcripts as the source. TCR CDR3 regions were first amplified by RT-PCR with HTBI primers. TCRdb used MiXCR to reprocess the multiplex PCR reads, holding one entry per CDR3 protein. The table lists some 740,000 distinct CDR3 sequences, 12% to 15% of them singletons. Specimen: blood. This sequence originates from a woman in her late teens or twenties with Graves' hyperthyroidism. This chain connects TRBV6-6 to TRBJ1-2; D ambiguous. The DNA for the CDR3 is TGTGCCAGCAGTTACCGGGGTTCCCACGATGGCTACACCTTC. This encodes CASSYRGSHDGYTF.